This is a list of T cell receptor beta chains from one sample in a study of tumor-infiltrating lymphocytes in primary liver carcinoma. TCRdb ran MiXCR on the multiplex PCR reads and lists one entry per CDR3 protein. The top ten clones hold 16% of a sample with about 35,000 distinct CDR3 sequences, roughly 74% of them seen once. Material: liver tumor tissue from sampling region 4. Every receptor here comes from a man aged 35-49 years with primary liver carcinoma and hepatitis B virus infection. Both conserved end residues are part of each CDR3.

V gene	J gene	CDR3 protein
TRBV4-2	TRBJ1-2	CASSQGAMSPYGCTF
TRBV30	TRBJ2-3	CVWSVTSGKSDTQYF
TRBV5-1	TRBJ2-7	CASSLRTVSEQYF
TRBV30	TRBJ2-2	CASRDRGNTRELFF
TRBV11-2	TRBJ2-4	CASSLDRAGLAKNIQYF
TRBV11-1	TRBJ2-7	CASCLTRSGEYEHYF
TRBV29-1	TRBJ1-1	CSASAGWGMNTEAFF
TRBV29-1	TRBJ2-3	CTVKGGAGITDTQCF
TRBV11-1	TRBJ1-6	CAYSRTQVSPLHF
TRBV29-1	TRBJ2-1	CSVGLAGRFYNEQFF
TRBV30	TRBJ2-7	CAWSAGLAGVSRQYF
TRBV5-1	TRBJ2-7	CAGSLGLDYEQYF
TRBV29-1	TRBJ2-2	CSVAHDRGAGELFF
TRBV11-2	TRBJ2-5	CGSSLSRGTQYF
TRBV4-1	TRBJ2-5	CTSSQDWGAHQETQYF
TRBV12-3/TRBV12-4	TRBJ2-5	CTSSPAGLEETQNF
TRBV7-8	TRBJ1-1	CARSLLGAETEAFF
TRBV6-5	TRBJ2-1	CASSYAGQANNEQFF
TRBV6-2/TRBV6-3	TRBJ2-1	CISSYPSGASSYNEQFF
TRBV28	TRBJ2-3	CASLGGARGSTDTQYF
TRBV12-3/TRBV12-4	TRBJ1-2	CAINPRGLVGYGYTF
TRBV5-6	TRBJ1-2	CASSSGKSGQTF
TRBV11-2	TRBJ2-4	CASSFGTWDNVQYF
TRBV29-1	TRBJ2-7	CSAMTSGTDTPYGRYF
TRBV5-4	TRBJ2-7	CASSTIGTGINEQYF
TRBV12-3/TRBV12-4	TRBJ1-1	CASKGPPGTEAFF
TRBV6-1	TRBJ2-5	CAGSGIPGGQETHYF
TRBV29-1	TRBJ2-1	CSAHKTRDGDERFF
TRBV12-3/TRBV12-4	TRBJ2-5	CAGSRRGTETQYF
TRBV7-8	TRBJ2-3	CTSSPPRWAYTQYF
TRBV11-1	TRBJ2-7	CGSSLAGSREYEQYF
TRBV28	TRBJ1-5	CASSIFKQGRNQPQHF
TRBV6-5	TRBJ2-3	CASHPELAGTDMQYF
TRBV5-1	TRBJ2-1	CVSSLECGSHEQFF
TRBV11-2	TRBJ2-7	CASKGSEWNEQYF
TRBV5-1	TRBJ2-5	CASSSQETQYF
TRBV5-5	TRBJ1-1	CANNHEGELYTEAFF
TRBV28	TRBJ2-4	CASSSPGLARNVQYF
TRBV6-1	TRBJ2-3	CSSSRTSGTITVTQYF
TRBV11-2	TRBJ2-7	CASSSSRPAYEQYF
TRBV24-1	TRBJ2-1	CVTSDPPGQRQFF
TRBV29-1	TRBJ2-7	CSFEAPTGVDEQYF
TRBV28	TRBJ2-3	CASSLWTAVNTQYF
TRBV29-1	TRBJ2-7	CSVEVSAQGPLLGQYF
TRBV7-2	TRBJ2-7	CASSLSPSSELTYEQYF
TRBV18	TRBJ2-7	CASSTGQDLRAYEQYF
TRBV11-1	TRBJ2-3	CASSSIRADTQYF
TRBV28	TRBJ1-4	CASSFGDRYATNEKLFF
TRBV11-2	TRBJ1-6	CASGQGQGANSPLHF
TRBV29-1	TRBJ2-1	CSIDLSRSNTNEQFF